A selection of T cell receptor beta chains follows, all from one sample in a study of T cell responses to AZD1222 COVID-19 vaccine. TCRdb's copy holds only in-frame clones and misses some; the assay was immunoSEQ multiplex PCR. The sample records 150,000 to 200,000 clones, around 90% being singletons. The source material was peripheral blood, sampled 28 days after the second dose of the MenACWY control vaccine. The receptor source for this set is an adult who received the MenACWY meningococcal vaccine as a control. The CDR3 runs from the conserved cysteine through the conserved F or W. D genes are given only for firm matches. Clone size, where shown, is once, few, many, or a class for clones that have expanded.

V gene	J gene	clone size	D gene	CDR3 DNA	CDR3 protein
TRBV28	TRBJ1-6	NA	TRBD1	TGTGCCACCCGACAGGGACCCTCACCCCTCCACTTT	CATRQGPSPLHF
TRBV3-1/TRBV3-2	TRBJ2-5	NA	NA	TGTGCCAGCAGCTCACTTGGGGCTAGCGCAGAGACCCAGTACTTC	CASSSLGASAETQYF
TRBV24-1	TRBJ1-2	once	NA	TGTGCCACCAGTGACCACCGGGAAAACTATGGCTACACCTTC	CATSDHRENYGYTF
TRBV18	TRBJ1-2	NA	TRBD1	TGTGCCAGCTCACTGACAGGGTATGGCTACACCTTC	CASSLTGYGYTF
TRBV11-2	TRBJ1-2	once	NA	TGTGCCAGCAGCTTACGACGGATCTATGGCTACACCTTC	CASSLRRIYGYTF
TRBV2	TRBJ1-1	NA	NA	TGTGCCAGATCGTCGGGACACCCGAACACTGAAGCTTTCTTT	CARSSGHPNTEAFF
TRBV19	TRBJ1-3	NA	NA	TGTGCCAGTAGTACGTCGGGAGGAGACTCTGGAAACACCATATATTTT	CASSTSGGDSGNTIYF
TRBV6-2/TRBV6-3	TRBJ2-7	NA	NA	TGTGCCAGCAGTTACTCGATCGGGCAGGGGCCGACCTACGAGCAGTACTTC	CASSYSIGQGPTYEQYF
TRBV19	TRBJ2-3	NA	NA	TGTGCCAGTAGTATAGTCCAATCAGATACGCAGTATTTT	CASSIVQSDTQYF
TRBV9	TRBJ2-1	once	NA	TGTGCCAGCAGCGTAGTTTCCGGGGGTGAGCAGTTCTTC	CASSVVSGGEQFF
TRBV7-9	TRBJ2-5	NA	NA	TGTGCCAGCAGAGCAGGCCTCCTTGGGACCCAGTACTTC	CASRAGLLGTQYF
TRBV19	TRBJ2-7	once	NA	TGTGCCAGCTCGCCGGCAGGGTCTCCCCTCTACGAGCAGTACTTC	CASSPAGSPLYEQYF
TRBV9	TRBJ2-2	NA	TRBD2	TGTGCCAGCAGCACCCGACTAGCGGGTCCGAACACCGGGGAGCTGTTTTTT	CASSTRLAGPNTGELFF
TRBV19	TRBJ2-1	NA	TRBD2	TGTGCCAGTAGTATAGGGACTAGCGGACACAATGAGCAGTTCTTC	CASSIGTSGHNEQFF
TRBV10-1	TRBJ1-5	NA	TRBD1	TGCGCCAGCAGTGACTCACAGGGGAGGGGGCAGCCCCAGCATTTT	CASSDSQGRGQPQHF
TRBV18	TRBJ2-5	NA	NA	TGTGCCAGCTCACCCACCCCAGGACTTCAAGAGACCCAGTACTTC	CASSPTPGLQETQYF